In its sample, the clone carrying this TCR beta chain was seen a few times. The data were obtained in a study of beta chain features in type 1 diabetes. V lost 0 bases, J lost 4 bases, and 7 bases lay in between. This CDR3 spans 13 amino acids. Germline-derived CDR1 and CDR2 are LGHNA and YNFKEQ. Since all of the isolated RNA was reverse transcribed, expressed TCRB transcripts were what got sequenced. Clones were read by immunoSEQ multiplex PCR, and TCRdb kept only the in-frame ones, dropping some. There are 400,000 to 450,000 clones in the sample; about 14% occur only once, and roughly 0.035% lies in the top ten.

The TCR originated in a man aged 30-40 years in good health. The sequenced sample was naive CD4+ T cells from blood. The chain has TRBV4-2 and TRBJ2-7; D not resolved. This CDR3 is CASSQDVGYEQYV. In nucleotides, the CDR3 is TGTGCCAGCAGCCAAGATGTTGGGTACGAGCAGTACGTC.